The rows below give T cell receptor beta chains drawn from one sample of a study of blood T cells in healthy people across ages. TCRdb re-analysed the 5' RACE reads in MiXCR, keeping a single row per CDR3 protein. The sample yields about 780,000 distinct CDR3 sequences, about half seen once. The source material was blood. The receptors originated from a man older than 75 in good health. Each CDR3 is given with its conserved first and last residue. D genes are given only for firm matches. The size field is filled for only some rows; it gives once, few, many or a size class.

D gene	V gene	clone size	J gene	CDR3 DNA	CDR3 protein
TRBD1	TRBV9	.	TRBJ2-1	TGTGCCAGCACCTTCGGACAGGGATACAATGAGCAGTTCTTC	CASTFGQGYNEQFF
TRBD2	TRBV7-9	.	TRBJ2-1	TGTGCCAGCAGCCCGCGACTAGCGGGAGGGTCCGATGAGCAGTTCTTC	CASSPRLAGGSDEQFF
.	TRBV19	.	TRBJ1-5	TGTGCCAGTAGTATAACCCTCAGGGTCAATCAGCCCCAGCATTTT	CASSITLRVNQPQHF
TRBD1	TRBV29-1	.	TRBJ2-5	TGCAGCGTTGACGTGACAGGGGGCCAAGAGACCCAGTACTTC	CSVDVTGGQETQYF
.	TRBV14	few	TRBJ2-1	TGTGCCAGCAGCCACCGACCCGGGAATGAGCAGTTCTTC	CASSHRPGNEQFF
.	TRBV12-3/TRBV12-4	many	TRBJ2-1	TGTGCCAGCACCTTGACAAACCCCTCCTACAATGAGCAGTTCTTC	CASTLTNPSYNEQFF
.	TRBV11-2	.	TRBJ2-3	TGTGCCAGCAGCTTAGATGTGGCGAGACCATCGGTAGATACGCAGTATTTT	CASSLDVARPSVDTQYF
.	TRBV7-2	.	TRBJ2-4	TGTGCCAGCAGCTCCAGGGGAGCGGGCATTCAGTACTTC	CASSSRGAGIQYF
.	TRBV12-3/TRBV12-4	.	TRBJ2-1	TGTGCCAGCAGTTCCGCTCAGGGAGGTGAGCAGTTCTTC	CASSSAQGGEQFF
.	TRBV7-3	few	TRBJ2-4	TGTGCCAGCAGCTTAAACGGGGGGCGCGCCAAAAACATTCAGTACTTC	CASSLNGGRAKNIQYF
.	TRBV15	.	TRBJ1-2	TGTGCCACCAGGGCCCCCGGGACTCCTTATGGCTACACCTTC	CATRAPGTPYGYTF
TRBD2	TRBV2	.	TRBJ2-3	TGTGCCAGTAATACAAGGACTAGCGGCACAGATACGCAGTATTTT	CASNTRTSGTDTQYF
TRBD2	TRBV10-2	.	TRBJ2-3	TGCGCCAGCTACAAGGGACTAGCGGGGGAACTCGGCACAGATACGCAGTATTTT	CASYKGLAGELGTDTQYF
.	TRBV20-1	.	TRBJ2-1	TGCAGTGCGGGTCGAATGGGTGGGTCCTACAATGAGCAGTTCTTC	CSAGRMGGSYNEQFF
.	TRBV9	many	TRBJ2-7	TGTGCCAGCAGCGTAGTTGGCGGCAGGGGCGACGAGCAGTACTTC	CASSVVGGRGDEQYF
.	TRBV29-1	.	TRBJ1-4	TGCAGCGTCCAAGAAGGTGGGACTAATGAAAAACTGTTTTTT	CSVQEGGTNEKLFF
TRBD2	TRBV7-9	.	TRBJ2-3	TGTGCCAGCAGCTTACCGGGAGGGGATACGCAGTATTTT	CASSLPGGDTQYF
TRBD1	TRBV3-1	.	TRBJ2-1	TGTGCCAGCAGCCGATCCGGGACAGCTCCCTCCTACAATGAGCAGTTCTTC	CASSRSGTAPSYNEQFF
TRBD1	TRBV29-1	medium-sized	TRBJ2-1	TGCAGCGTGGGACAGGGGGGGTGGAATGAGCAGTTCTTC	CSVGQGGWNEQFF
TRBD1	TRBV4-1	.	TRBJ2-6	TGCGCCAGCAGCCAAGGAGGGACAGGGGTGGGTTCTGGGGCCAACGTCCTGACTTTC	CASSQGGTGVGSGANVLTF
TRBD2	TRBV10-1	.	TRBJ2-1	TGCGCCTTGGGATTGTGGGGGGGTGATGAGCAGTTCTTC	CALGLWGGDEQFF
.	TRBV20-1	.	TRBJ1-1	TGCAGTGGTTACGGACAGACGAACACTGAAGCTTTCTTT	CSGYGQTNTEAFF
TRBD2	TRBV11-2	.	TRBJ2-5	TGTGCCAGCAGCTTCGGACTAGCGGGGGGGGAAGAGACCCAGTACTTC	CASSFGLAGGEETQYF
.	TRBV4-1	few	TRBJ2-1	TGCGCCAGCAGCCAAGCTCGGTTCCAAGTGGGCAATGAGCAGTTCTTC	CASSQARFQVGNEQFF
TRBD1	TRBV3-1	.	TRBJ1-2	TGTGCCAGTCGGACAGGGCGGGGCTACACCTTC	CASRTGRGYTF
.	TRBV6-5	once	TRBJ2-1	TGTGCCAGCAGTGCCGGACCAGTGGGTTACAATGAGCAGTTCTTC	CASSAGPVGYNEQFF
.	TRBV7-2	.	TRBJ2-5	TGTGCCAGCAGCTTACGGTCGCAACAAGAGACCCAGTACTTC	CASSLRSQQETQYF
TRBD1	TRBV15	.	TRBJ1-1	TGTGCCACCAGCAGACAGGGGGCTGAAGCTTTCTTT	CATSRQGAEAFF
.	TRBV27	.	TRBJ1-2	TGTGCCAGCCGTTGGGCAGGGGAAGGCGGCTACACCTTC	CASRWAGEGGYTF
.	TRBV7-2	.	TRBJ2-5	TGTGCCAGCAGCTTAGTTGCCCTAACCGGGGAGACCCAGTACTTC	CASSLVALTGETQYF
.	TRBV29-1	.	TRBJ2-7	TGCAGCGTTGTTAGCGGCAACTCCTACGAGCGGTACTTC	CSVVSGNSYERYF